Presented here are 3 T cell receptor beta chains from one specimen sequenced in a study of T cell changes during pregnancy in multiple sclerosis. Sequencing was performed with immunoSEQ multiplex PCR; in TCRdb, only in-frame clones are kept and a portion is missing. This table holds tens of thousands of clones, about 94% found once. The input for sequencing was CD4+ T cells from peripheral blood mononuclear cells, taken in the second trimester of pregnancy. The receptors originated from a female donor with multiple sclerosis, enrolled in a pregnancy study.

The chain carries TRBV28 and TRBJ2-7, with D perhaps matching TRBD2 (6 bases). The V end lost 5 bases, the J end lost 7 bases, and 18 bases lay between the germline ends. CDR1 and CDR2 from the germline V gene are MDHEN and SYDVKM. The CDR3 length is 14 residues. CDR3 in amino acids: CASSQRVGGGEQYF. The DNA of the CDR3 is TGTGCCAGCAGTCAAAGAGTGGGGGGAGGTGAGCAGTACTTC.

The J gene is TRBJ2-7, the V gene TRBV7-3; perhaps TRBD1 as D (6 bases). In germline, CDR1 is SGHTA, CDR2 FQGTGA. V was shortened by 5 bases and J by 4 bases, with 18 bases between the two germline ends. The CDR3 totals 15 residues. The CDR3 DNA reads TGTGCCAGCAGCCAAGGGGCCAGGGGCTTGTACGAGCAGTACTTC. It translates to CASSQGARGLYEQYF.

This rearrangement joins TRBV11-2 to TRBJ1-1; a weak D match, TRBD1 (5 bases). Germline V lookup: CDR1 SGHAT, CDR2 FQNNGV. Trimming took 7 bases from V and 0 from J, leaving 24 bases between them. The CDR3 spans 18 residues. CDR3: CASTPKMIWGHLNTEAFF. The CDR3 DNA sequence: TGTGCCAGCACCCCAAAGATGATATGGGGCCACTTGAACACTGAAGCTTTCTTT.